The 29 T cell receptor beta chains below were found in one sample sequenced in a study of cytomegalovirus exposure and HLA in healthy donors. The PCR was carried out with 60 Vbeta primers and 13 Jbeta primers. Assay: immunoSEQ multiplex PCR; the TCRdb copy retains only in-frame clones and omits some. The data contain under 200,000 clones, 70% to 80% of them singletons. Sequenced: PBMCs. The receptors shown here come from a man in his sixties in good health and CMV-seronegative.

Only a few counts were recorded for this clone. The chain is built from TRBV7-9 and TRBJ2-7, with 8 bases that match TRBD1. The CDR3 totals 17 residues. Germline CDR1 and CDR2: SEHNR and FQNEAQ (reference sequence). The J segment lost 3 bases and the V segment lost 6 bases, leaving 16 bases of the junction unmatched. CDR3 in DNA: TGTGCCAGCAGTCCAAGGAGGGTTGGTACAGGGGGCTACGAGCAGTACTTC. It codes for CASSPRRVGTGGYEQYF.

V and J are TRBV28 and TRBJ1-2; maybe TRBD1 (5 bases). The V gene's germline CDR1 is MDHEN and CDR2 SYDVKM. V gave up 7 bases and J gave up 0 bases, with 15 bases separating them. The CDR3 runs to 15 residues. CDR3 coding DNA: TGTGCCAGCACCCCCAGGGCATTTACTAACTATGGCTACACCTTC. This translates into CASTPRAFTNYGYTF.

Worth noting for this clone: Other DNA sequences from this sample encode an identical CDR3 as well. The chain has TRBV27 and TRBJ2-7; 10 nucleotides agree with TRBD1. Germline CDR1 is MNHEY and CDR2 is SMNVEV (reference sequence). Losses at the gene ends were 8 bases for V and 2 bases for J; bases not matched to a gene: 3. CDR3 length: 13 residues. Here the CDR3 DNA reads TGTGCCAGCTCCGGGACAGGGGCCTACGAGCAGTACTTC. This gives the protein CASSGTGAYEQYF.

V gene TRBV25-1 combines with J gene TRBJ1-6; 7 positions agree with TRBD1. There are 14 residues in the CDR3. With 3 bases clipped from V and 9 bases from J, the junction kept 5 bases outside the gene matches. Germline CDR1 reads MGHDK; CDR2 reads SYGVNS. CDR3 nucleotide sequence: TGTGCCAGCAGTGACCCGGGACAGATTTCACCCCTCCACTTT. As protein: CASSDPGQISPLHF.

The rearrangement links TRBV29-1 to TRBJ2-7, with 8 nucleotides matching TRBD1. CDR1 and CDR2 from the germline V gene are SQVTM and ANQGSEA. After removal of 7 bases from V and 5 bases from J, the junction contained 7 bases not matched to a gene. The CDR3 consists of 12 residues. CDR3 region: CSARGQGHEQYF. CDR3 DNA: TGCAGCGCGAGAGGACAGGGACACGAGCAGTACTTC.

V is TRBV14 and J is TRBJ2-7; 9 bases match TRBD1. The ends lost 5 bases at V and 4 bases at J; junction bases unmatched: 6. This CDR3 has 14 residues. CDR1 and CDR2 from the germline V gene are SGHDN and FVKESK. The CDR3 is CASSFQTGGYEQYF. The CDR3 nucleotides read TGTGCCAGCAGCTTTCAGACAGGGGGGTACGAGCAGTACTTC. The full variable domain, completed using reference TRBV14 and TRBJ2-7, is EAGVTQFPSHSVIEKGQTVTLRCDPISGHDNLYWYRRVMGKEIKFLLHFVKESKQDESGMPNNRFLAERTGGTYSTLKVQPAELEDSGVYFCASSFQTGGYEQYFGPGTRLTVT.

In regard to this clone: The junction does not match germline at one end; this may be a read error. In nucleotides, the CDR3 is TGCGCCAGCAGCTTGGAACCCGGGACAGGGGGCGCGGGCTACCCCTTC. Encoded protein: CASSLEPGTGGAGYPF. The chain recombines TRBV5-1 with TRBJ1-2; 12 positions agree with TRBD1. Germline V gene lookup returns CDR1 SGHRS and CDR2 YFSETQ. The CDR3 has 16 residues.

The V gene is TRBV5-1, the J gene TRBJ2-5, with 8 positions matching TRBD2. Per the germline V gene, CDR1 is SGHRS and CDR2 is YFSETQ. The J segment lost 4 bases and the V segment lost 0 bases, leaving 8 bases of the junction unmatched. The CDR3 spans 16 residues. This chain's CDR3 is CASSLGSAGGRETQYF. The CDR3 region has the DNA TGCGCCAGCAGCTTGGGCTCGGCGGGGGGACGAGAGACCCAGTACTTC.

V is TRBV9 and J is TRBJ2-3; TRBD2 agrees at 8 bases. CDR1 SGDLS and CDR2 YYNGEE come from the germline V gene. CDR3 length: 16 amino acids. The V segment lost 3 bases and the J segment 2 bases; nucleotides outside the gene matches: 8. CDR3 DNA sequence: TGTGCCAGCAGCGCCCGTGGTAGCGGGAACACAGATACGCAGTATTTT. Translated, it gives CASSARGSGNTDTQYF. The full variable domain, completed using reference TRBV9 and TRBJ2-3, is DSGVTQTPKHLITATGQRVTLRCSPRSGDLSVYWYQQSLDQGLQFLIQYYNGEERAKGNILERFSAQQFPDLHSELNLSSLELGDSALYFCASSARGSGNTDTQYFGPGTRLTVL.

The chain recombines TRBV6-5 with TRBJ2-5, with 7 bases that match TRBD1. J lost 4 bases, V lost 0 bases, and 5 bases had no gene match. Per germline, CDR1 MNHEY and CDR2 SVGAGI. The length of the CDR3 is 15 residues. CDR3 nucleotide sequence: TGTGCCAGCAGTTACTCGACAGGGTTCGGAGAGACCCAGTACTTC. Protein sequence: CASSYSTGFGETQYF.

As for this clone: The junction differs from germline at one of its ends, possibly a read error. The chain carries TRBV6-5 and TRBJ1-2; TRBD1 agrees at 9 bases. Germline V gene sequence: CDR1 MNHEY, CDR2 SVGAGI. This CDR3 comprises 15 residues. The CDR3 is CASSYHRDRDYGYPF. The CDR3 nucleotides read TGTGCCAGCAGTTATCACCGGGACAGGGACTATGGCTACCCCTTC.

J is TRBJ2-5 and V is TRBV9, with a tentative D call TRBD2 (5 bases). Judging by the DNA end, TRBJ2-7 fits better; the J call may be wrong. This CDR3 comprises 14 residues. Germline CDR1 and CDR2: SGDLS and YYNGEE. As DNA, the CDR3 is TGTGCCAGCAGCGTAGCCAGCGGCCCCTACGAGCAGTACTTC. Its protein product is CASSVASGPYEQYF.

This clone was observed a handful of times. The genes are TRBV7-8 and TRBJ2-4, with TRBD2 identical over 10 bases. The CDR3 is 18 residues long. The V gene's germline CDR1 is SGHVS and CDR2 FQNEAQ. The V gene end was trimmed by 4 bases and the J gene end by 0 bases; junction bases not matched to a gene: 9. This CDR3 reads CASSSNPTSGVAKNIQYF. Written as DNA, the CDR3 is TGTGCCAGCAGCTCAAACCCCACTAGCGGGGTAGCCAAAAACATTCAGTACTTC.

This clone was detected only a few times. Other nucleotide sequences from this sample produce the same CDR3. The chain employs TRBV5-8 and TRBJ2-3, with 8 bases that match TRBD1. Germline lookup yields CDR1 SGHTS and CDR2 YDEGEE. Losses at the gene ends were 4 bases for V and 1 base for J; bases not matched to a gene: 2. The CDR3 runs to 14 residues. CDR3 amino acids: CASSLDRGTDTQYF. The CDR3 DNA reads TGTGCCAGCAGCCTGGACAGGGGCACAGATACGCAGTATTTT.

The chain is built from TRBV7-9 and TRBJ2-2; perhaps TRBD1 as D (6 bases). From germline, CDR1 is SEHNR and CDR2 FQNEAQ (reference sequence). The CDR3 totals 15 residues. The ends were cut back, 3 bases at V and 5 bases at J, with 13 bases in the middle. CDR3 bases: TGTGCCAGCAGCTTGGTCCGACAGGAAACCGGGGAGCTGTTTTTT. Its protein product is CASSLVRQETGELFF.

The CDR3 coding sequence is TGTGCCACCAGCATCCGACTAGAGGAGACCCAGTACTTC. Translation gives CATSIRLEETQYF. The V and J genes are TRBV15 and TRBJ2-5; weak D call: TRBD2 (6 bases). V gave up 4 bases and J gave up 5 bases, with 11 bases separating them. Germline V CDR1 and CDR2: LNHNV, YYDKDF (reference sequence). The CDR3 covers 13 residues.

This chain connects TRBV25-1 to TRBJ1-6, with D perhaps TRBD1 (5 bases). Trimming removed 6 bases at V and 9 bases at J, with 21 bases between. The length of the CDR3 is 16 residues. Germline CDR1 is MGHDK and CDR2 is SYGVNS. The CDR3 coding sequence is TGTGCCAGCAGCCCCGGTGGGGACGGGGGGATTTCACCCCTCCACTTT. Protein sequence: CASSPGGDGGISPLHF. Full variable domain (outside the CDR3, taken from reference TRBV25-1 and TRBJ1-6): EADIYQTPRYLVIGTGKKITLECSQTMGHDKMYWYQQDPGMELHLIHYSYGVNSTEKGDLSSESTVSRIRTEHFPLTLESARPSHTSQYLCASSPGGDGGISPLHFGNGTRLTVT.

This clone was seen more than once but under ten times. The chain uses TRBV6-5 and TRBJ1-4; maybe TRBD1 (6 bases). Between the trimmed V and J ends, which lost 5 bases and 4 bases, there was a span of 11 bases. The CDR3 runs 14 residues. CDR1 and CDR2 from the germline V gene are MNHEY and SVGAGI. The CDR3 loop is CASSPTGLNEKLFF. The CDR3 nucleotides read TGTGCCAGCAGTCCGACAGGCCTTAATGAAAAACTGTTTTTT.

The chain joins TRBV5-6 to TRBJ2-3, with 13 bases lining up with TRBD2. Germline loops: CDR1 SGHDT, CDR2 YYEEEE. The ends lost 0 bases at V and 8 bases at J; junction bases unmatched: 6. This CDR3 has 16 residues. The CDR3 DNA is TGTGCCAGCAGCTTGGGGACTAGCGGGAGATGGAGTACGCAGTATTTT. The encoded protein is CASSLGTSGRWSTQYF.

This rearrangement joins TRBV6-1 to TRBJ1-4; possibly TRBD1 for D (5 bases). Germline CDR1 is MNHNS and CDR2 is SASEGT. The CDR3 length is 14 residues. Trimming took off 6 bases at V and 0 bases at J, with 8 bases between the two ends. The CDR3: CASRDNPTNEKLFF. The CDR3 coding sequence is TGTGCCAGCAGGGACAACCCAACTAATGAAAAACTGTTTTTT.

V usage is TRBV6-5 and J usage is TRBJ1-2; 9 nucleotides agree with TRBD1. Germline V gene sequence: CDR1 MNHEY, CDR2 SVGAGI. After removal of 4 bases from V and 8 bases from J, the junction contained 11 bases not matched to a gene. The length of the CDR3 is 15 residues. CDR3 bases: TGTGCCAGCAGTTCCCCGGGACAGGGAAGATGGGGCTACACCTTC. Translation gives CASSSPGQGRWGYTF.

V gene TRBV2 combines with J gene TRBJ2-7; 8 bases fit TRBD2. With V trimmed by 6 bases and J by 2 bases, 12 bases remained unmatched. Germline V gene data show CDR1 as SNHLY and CDR2 as FYNNEI. The length of the CDR3 is 16 residues. Written as DNA, the CDR3 is TGTGCCAGCAGCCACCGGGGGGGGCCTCCTCCCTACGAGCAGTACTTC. Encoded protein: CASSHRGGPPPYEQYF.

The gene calls are TRBV10-2 and TRBJ2-5, with 10 bases that match TRBD2. Trimming cost V 8 bases and J 4 bases; bases outside gene matches: 13. Per germline, CDR1 WSHSY and CDR2 SAAADI. The CDR3 extends over 16 amino acids. CDR3 nucleotides: TGCGCCAGCCAGCGGGAGGGCCTTTTAGGGGGAGAGACCCAGTACTTC. Translating gives CASQREGLLGGETQYF.

This clone was picked up a small number of times. The chain joins TRBV2 to TRBJ2-5; D is tentatively TRBD1 or TRBD2 (6 bases each). This CDR3 contains 16 residues. CDR1 and CDR2 (germline): SNHLY, FYNNEI. With 6 bases removed from V and 0 bases from J, the gap between germline ends came to 17 bases. The CDR3 DNA is TGTGCCAGCAGCGAACAGGGACTGCAGTACCAAGAGACCCAGTACTTC. This sequence encodes CASSEQGLQYQETQYF.

V usage is TRBV27 and J usage is TRBJ1-2; 10 nucleotides match TRBD1. The germline V gene has CDR1 MNHEY and CDR2 SMNVEV (reference sequence). V was clipped by 6 bases and J by 4 bases; unmatched bases: 8. The CDR3 contains 15 residues. Here the CDR3 reads CASRPGTGVVYGYTF. The DNA of the CDR3 is TGTGCCAGCAGGCCCGGGACAGGGGTGGTCTATGGCTACACCTTC.

CDR3 coding DNA: TGCGCCAGCCAGGACAGGGTGAACACTGAAGCTTTCTTT. It translates to CASQDRVNTEAFF. The chain is built from TRBV5-1 and TRBJ1-1, with 8 bases identical to TRBD1. CDR3 length: 13 amino acids. V was pared by 7 bases and J by 0 bases, with 2 bases of the junction left unmatched. Germline lookup yields CDR1 SGHRS and CDR2 YFSETQ.

The chain joins TRBV28 to TRBJ2-3, with TRBD2 as a possible D gene (6 bases). V was clipped by 4 bases and J by 5 bases, with 13 bases between them. The CDR3 runs 14 residues. CDR1 and CDR2 (germline): MDHEN, SYDVKM. The CDR3 is CASSYRERVDTQYF. For the CDR3, the DNA is TGTGCCAGCAGTTACCGGGAGAGGGTAGATACGCAGTATTTT.

This chain joins TRBV7-2 and TRBJ1-2, with D possibly TRBD1 on 5 matching bases. From germline, CDR1 is SGHTA and CDR2 FQGNSA. The CDR3 runs 14 residues. The germline V and J ends were trimmed by 5 bases and 8 bases, with 18 bases remaining between them. CDR3 loop: CASSPHGGAGGYTF. DNA of the CDR3: TGTGCCAGCAGCCCCCACGGCGGGGCCGGGGGCTACACCTTC.

The V call is TRBV4-3, the J call TRBJ2-1; D is perhaps TRBD1 (6 bases). Germline V gene lookup returns CDR1 LGHNA and CDR2 YSLEER. V was trimmed by 4 bases and J by 9 bases, leaving 13 bases between them. This CDR3 region has 13 residues. The CDR3 DNA follows: TGCGCCAGCAGCCGCATACAGGGTTTTGAGCAGTTCTTC. This translates into CASSRIQGFEQFF.